The 12 T cell receptor beta chains below were found in one sample sequenced in a study of blood T cell repertoires in COVID-19. The method was immunoSEQ multiplex PCR; TCRdb's version includes in-frame clones alone and lacks a portion of them. This table has over 55,000 clones, roughly 82% appearing once. The source material was peripheral blood. The receptor set was obtained from a woman aged 60-75 years with acute or convalescent COVID-19.

The DNA of the CDR3 is TGCAGTGCTAGTAAACCAGGGCGGTCCTACAATGAGCAGTTCTTC. Translation gives CSASKPGRSYNEQFF. The chain is built from TRBV20-1 and TRBJ2-1; TRBD1 might be the D (5 bases). The V gene lost 3 bases and the J gene lost 1 base, with 13 bases spanning the gap. Germline values: CDR1 DFQATT, CDR2 SNEGSKA (reference sequence). The CDR3 has 15 residues.

The V and J genes are TRBV7-6 and TRBJ1-5; the match to TRBD1 covers 7 bases. With V trimmed by 2 bases and J by 1 base, 8 bases remained unmatched. Germline loops: CDR1 SGHVS, CDR2 FNYEAQ. The CDR3 covers 17 residues. The CDR3 DNA follows: TGTGCCAGCAGCTTATTCTCTTTGGACAGGAGCAATCAGCCCCAGCATTTT. Protein: CASSLFSLDRSNQPQHF. The whole variable domain, filled in from reference TRBV7-6 and TRBJ1-5, reads GAGVSQSPRYKVTKRGQDVALRCDPISGHVSLYWYRQALGQGPEFLTYFNYEAQQDKSGLPNDRFSAERPEGSISTLTIQRTEQRDSAMYRCASSLFSLDRSNQPQHFGDGTRLSIL.

The chain employs TRBV30 and TRBJ1-1; D gene uncertain. Trimming removed 4 bases from V and 7 bases from J, with 10 bases in between. Per the germline V gene, CDR1 is GTSNPN and CDR2 is SVGIG (reference sequence). The CDR3 totals 11 residues. CDR3 in DNA: TGTGCCTGGACGCGGGTTGGTGAAGCTTTCTTT. This encodes CAWTRVGEAFF. The full variable domain, rest sourced from reference TRBV30 and TRBJ1-1, is SQTIHQWPATLVQPVGSPLSLECTVEGTSNPNLYWYRQAAGRGLQLLFYSVGIGQISSEVPQNLSASRPQDRQFILSSKKLLLSDSGFYLCAWTRVGEAFFGQGTRLTVV.

This clone was seen only a few times. The V call is TRBV6-5, the J call TRBJ2-3; the D gene is possibly TRBD1 (5 bases). CDR1 is MNHEY and CDR2 is SVGAGI in the germline V gene. Trimming took 4 bases from V and 5 from J, leaving 7 bases between them. CDR3 size: 12 residues. CDR3 region: CASSLRGDTQYF. DNA of the CDR3: TGTGCCAGCAGTTTAAGGGGAGATACGCAGTATTTT.

There are a few counts of this clone. V and J are TRBV7-9 and TRBJ1-5; D unresolved. Trimming left V 0 bases short and J 0 bases short, with 15 bases between. CDR3 length equals 18 residues. Per germline, CDR1 SEHNR and CDR2 FQNEAQ (reference sequence). The CDR3 reads CASSLAVSGWNSNQPQHF. The CDR3 bases are TGTGCCAGCAGCTTAGCGGTTTCGGGGTGGAATAGCAATCAGCCCCAGCATTTT.

J is TRBJ2-7 and V is TRBV5-1; D might be TRBD2 (5 bases). Deletions cut 4 bases from V and 2 bases from J, with 10 bases between. Per the germline V gene, CDR1 is SGHRS and CDR2 is YFSETQ. The CDR3 covers 13 residues. The CDR3 loop reads CASSKRTTYEQYF. CDR3 coding DNA: TGCGCCAGCAGCAAGCGGACGACCTACGAGCAGTACTTC.

The chain links TRBV6-1 to TRBJ1-2, with unresolved D. The CDR3 has 13 amino acids. Germline V lookup: CDR1 MNHNS, CDR2 SASEGT. Trimming removed 1 base from V and 4 bases from J, with 7 bases in between. The CDR3 nucleotides read TGTGCCAGCAGTGAAGACAGCGGCTATGGCTACACCTTC. Translated: CASSEDSGYGYTF.

This sequence joins TRBV29-1 and TRBJ1-5; D is perhaps TRBD1 (6 bases). The CDR3 has 13 amino acids. In germline, CDR1 is SQVTM, CDR2 ANQGSEA. The CDR3: CSFRGGAGQPQHF. The CDR3 bases are TGCAGTTTCCGCGGGGGCGCGGGTCAGCCCCAGCATTTT.

The V gene is TRBV5-1, the J gene TRBJ2-7; TRBD1 is a possible D gene (5 bases). Trimming took off 0 bases at V and 4 bases at J, with 8 bases between the two ends. Germline assignment: CDR1 SGHRS and CDR2 YFSETQ. The CDR3 totals 13 residues. CDR3 amino acids: CASSLGQLYEQYF. The CDR3 DNA follows: TGCGCCAGCAGCTTGGGACAGTTGTACGAGCAGTACTTC.

The J gene is TRBJ2-1, the V gene TRBV24-1, with TRBD2 as a possible D gene (5 bases). CDR1 is KGHDR and CDR2 is SFDVKD in the germline V gene. The CDR3 runs to 16 residues. V was trimmed by 1 base and J by 7 bases, leaving 16 bases between them. The CDR3 sequence: CATSDLKWAGLNEQFF. The CDR3 coding sequence is TGTGCCACCAGTGATTTAAAGTGGGCGGGCCTTAATGAGCAGTTCTTC.

This chain joins TRBV5-1 and TRBJ2-3, with a possible D match to TRBD1 (6 bases). V dropped 7 bases and J dropped 1 base, with 13 bases sitting between them. Germline V gene data show CDR1 as SGHRS and CDR2 as YFSETQ. There are 14 residues in the CDR3. The CDR3 spells CASGMDRRTDTQYF. CDR3 coding DNA: TGCGCCAGCGGAATGGACAGACGCACAGATACGCAGTATTTT.

This clone is a singleton in its sample. The gene calls are TRBV5-1 and TRBJ1-2; 11 bases fit TRBD1. The germline V gene encodes CDR1 SGHRS and CDR2 YFSETQ. This CDR3 contains 14 residues. The J segment lost 4 bases and the V segment lost 7 bases, leaving 6 bases of the junction unmatched. CDR3 loop: CASRSGTGGYGYTF. The CDR3 coding sequence is TGCGCCAGCCGTTCCGGGACAGGGGGCTATGGCTACACCTTC.